This is a list of T cell receptor beta chains from one sample in a study of cytomegalovirus exposure and HLA in healthy donors. The repertoire was sequenced with immunoSEQ multiplex PCR; TCRdb's copy has only in-frame clones and lacks some. Of approximately 150,000 clones in the sample, almost 85% were seen once. The sample consisted of PBMCs. These receptors were obtained from a young man in good health and CMV-seropositive. Both conserved end residues are part of each CDR3. A D gene is named only where the DNA matches it firmly.

>TRBV6-5|-|TRBJ1-3
TGTGCCAGCAGCCGTGGACAACTCTCTGGAAACACCATATATTTT
CASSRGQLSGNTIYF
>TRBV19|-|TRBJ1-3
TGTGCCAGTACCCGGGGGGGGTCTGGAAACACCATATATTTT
CASTRGGSGNTIYF
>TRBV10-3|-|TRBJ1-2
TGTGCCATCAGTGAGTCGAAACCTGTCGGGACAAGCAAACTAAACTATGGCTACACCTTC
CAISESKPVGTSKLNYGYTF
>TRBV7-6|TRBD1|TRBJ2-7
TGTGCCAGCAGCTTAGTGACAGGGGGCAACTACGAGCAGTACTTC
CASSLVTGGNYEQYF
>TRBV5-1|-|TRBJ1-1
TGCGCCAGCAGCTTCACAGGGACGGGCACTGAAGCTTTCTTT
CASSFTGTGTEAFF
>TRBV10-3|TRBD2|TRBJ2-2
TGTGCCATCAGTGCGGGACTAGCGGGGGGACTCCGTGGCACCGGGGAGCTGTTTTTT
CAISAGLAGGLRGTGELFF
>TRBV6-6|-|TRBJ2-1
TGTGCCAGCAGTCCACAGGGCAATGAGCAGTTCTTC
CASSPQGNEQFF
>TRBV4-1|-|TRBJ1-2
TGCGCCAGCAGCCAAGATCCAGGGGCCCACTATGGCTACACCTTC
CASSQDPGAHYGYTF
>TRBV5-1|-|TRBJ2-3
TGCGCCAGCAGCCCGGGAGTTAGCGTAGATACGCAGTATTTT
CASSPGVSVDTQYF
>TRBV6-1|-|TRBJ2-7
TGTGCCAGCAGTGAAGCGTTAGGGCGGAGGGAGCAGTACTTC
CASSEALGRREQYF
>TRBV6-5|-|TRBJ2-2
TGTGCCACCGCGGTAGACGGGGTATCCGGGGAGCTGTTTTTT
CATAVDGVSGELFF